This T cell receptor beta chain is from a study of cytomegalovirus exposure and HLA in healthy donors. The repertoire was sequenced with immunoSEQ multiplex PCR; TCRdb's copy has only in-frame clones and lacks some. The table lists about 270,000 clones, just over 85% of them singletons. Per the germline V gene, CDR1 is MNHEY and CDR2 is SVGAGI. V gave up 8 bases and J gave up 7 bases; unmatched junction bases: 3. The CDR3 is 13 residues long. This clone was recorded once. The V call is TRBV6-5, the J call TRBJ2-1, with TRBD2 identical over 12 bases. This receptor was obtained from a woman under 30 in good health and CMV-seronegative. Sequenced input: PBMCs. The CDR3: CASGLAGLNEQFF. DNA of the CDR3: TGTGCCAGCGGACTAGCGGGGTTGAATGAGCAGTTCTTC.